The 21 T cell receptor beta chains presented below share a single source sample, sequenced in a study of identical twins. Each CDR3 protein gets one entry after TCRdb re-called the 5' RACE reads with MiXCR. The sample records some 900,000 distinct CDR3 sequences, more than 9% being singletons. This same sample was also taken into another study, of yellow fever vaccine responses in identical twins.

The sample comprised PBMCs. The receptors here all came from a woman aged 18 to 35 in good health.

The genes are TRBV28 and TRBJ2-7; D is unclear. CDR3 length: 14 residues. From germline, CDR1 is MDHEN and CDR2 SYDVKM. Deletions cut 4 bases from V and 2 bases from J, with 12 bases between. The CDR3 region has the DNA TGTGCCAGCAGTTCCTCACCACGGGCCTACGAGCAGTACGTC. The encoded protein is CASSSSPRAYEQYV.

The table lists this clonotype with many counts. The rearrangement uses TRBV7-9 and TRBJ1-4, with 7 bases matching TRBD1. V was clipped by 0 bases and J by 4 bases; unmatched bases: 2. CDR1 and CDR2 from the germline V gene are SEHNR and FQNEAQ (reference sequence). The CDR3 is 15 amino acids. The CDR3 loop is CASSLAGTDNEKLFF. Written as DNA, the CDR3 is TGTGCCAGCAGCTTAGCCGGGACAGATAATGAAAAACTGTTTTTT. Based on the CDR3 plus reference TRBV7-9 and TRBJ1-4, the full variable domain is DTGVSQNPRHKITKRGQNVTFRCDPISEHNRLYWYRQTLGQGPEFLTYFQNEAQLEKSRLLSDRFSAERPKGSFSTLEIQRTEQGDSAMYLCASSLAGTDNEKLFFGSGTQLSVL.

V gene TRBV14 combines with J gene TRBJ2-7, with D possibly TRBD2 on 5 matching bases. This CDR3 comprises 11 residues. Germline CDR1 reads SGHDN; CDR2 reads FVKESK. Trimming cost V 8 bases and J 5 bases, with 10 bases left between them. The CDR3 loop reads CASGEGNEQYV. DNA for the CDR3: TGTGCCAGCGGAGAGGGCAACGAGCAGTACGTC.

The J gene is TRBJ1-2, the V gene TRBV5-1; D uncertain. Germline-derived CDR1 and CDR2 are SGHRS and YFSETQ. V gave up 0 bases and J gave up 4 bases, with 10 bases separating them. The CDR3 loop spans 14 amino acids. The CDR3 here is CASSLAGDGYGYTF. CDR3 in DNA: TGCGCCAGCAGCTTGGCTGGGGATGGCTATGGCTACACCTTC.

V and J are TRBV20-1 and TRBJ1-4; TRBD1 matches 8 bases. Germline V lookup: CDR1 DFQATT, CDR2 SNEGSKA (reference sequence). Trimming cost V 6 bases and J 6 bases; bases outside gene matches: 9. The CDR3 has 14 residues. The DNA of the CDR3 is TGCAGTGCAAAGGACAGGGTTTTTCATGAAAAACTGTTTTTT. Residues: CSAKDRVFHEKLFF.

The chain has TRBV25-1 and TRBJ1-4; 9 bases agree with TRBD1. The CDR3 has 17 residues. V dropped 2 bases and J dropped 6; count of bases not matched to a gene: 10. Germline CDR1 reads MGHDK; CDR2 reads SYGVNS. The CDR3 DNA follows: TGTGCCAGCAGTGAAGACCCGCGGACAGGGGAGTATGAAAAACTGTTTTTT. Translating gives CASSEDPRTGEYEKLFF.

The table lists this clonotype with a few counts. J is TRBJ2-1 and V is TRBV19; D gene ambiguous. Per the germline V gene, CDR1 is LNHDA and CDR2 is SQIVND (reference sequence). The CDR3 runs to 13 residues. Trimming took off 3 bases at V and 9 bases at J, with 12 bases between the two ends. The CDR3 region is CASSMGWAGEQFF. CDR3 nucleotide sequence: TGTGCCAGTAGTATGGGTTGGGCTGGTGAGCAGTTCTTC.

This clonotype was picked up many times. The J gene is TRBJ1-1, the V gene TRBV7-9; D not certain. Per the germline V gene, CDR1 is SEHNR and CDR2 is FQNEAQ (reference sequence). This CDR3 spans 12 amino acids. V lost 1 base and J 7 bases, leaving 7 bases between the germline ends. The DNA for the CDR3 is TGTGCCAGCAGCTTAGTTGGAGGTGAAGCTTTCTTT. Translated, it gives CASSLVGGEAFF.

The chain couples TRBV12-3 or TRBV12-4 to TRBJ2-1; TRBD2 matches at 7 bases. Unmatched junction bases numbered 14, after V lost 3 bases and J lost 12 bases. The CDR3 length is 15 residues. The CDR3 DNA is TGTGCCAGCAGTTTCGTTGCGGGGGTTTCCCGGGGGCAGTTCTTC. It specifies CASSFVAGVSRGQFF.

The J gene is TRBJ2-5, the V gene TRBV9, with D maybe TRBD2 (5 bases). The CDR3 is made up of 16 amino acids. Germline CDR1 is SGDLS and CDR2 is YYNGEE. V lost 0 bases, J lost 2 bases, and 14 bases lay in between. The CDR3 nucleotides are TGTGCCAGCAGCGTAGCGGGGATTATGTTGCAAGAGACCCAGTACTTC. Translation gives CASSVAGIMLQETQYF. Full variable domain (missing parts from reference TRBV9 and TRBJ2-5): DSGVTQTPKHLITATGQRVTLRCSPRSGDLSVYWYQQSLDQGLQFLIQYYNGEERAKGNILERFSAQQFPDLHSELNLSSLELGDSALYFCASSVAGIMLQETQYFGPGTRLLVL.

The V call is TRBV12-3 or TRBV12-4, the J call TRBJ2-7; a possible D gene is TRBD2 (6 bases). The CDR3 length is 15 residues. V dropped 5 bases and J dropped 6 bases, with 20 bases sitting between them. The CDR3 sequence: CASSPHPGELVEQYV. The CDR3 region has the DNA TGTGCCAGCAGTCCCCACCCGGGGGAACTTGTCGAGCAGTACGTC.

The chain couples TRBV5-3 to TRBJ1-5, with D tentatively TRBD1 (6 bases). TRBV5-3 falls under the ORF class, with uncertain function. V shed 1 base and J shed 0 bases, with 29 bases lying between them. CDR3 length: 22 amino acids. CDR3 residues: CARSLSKGGDKPNSSSNQPQHF. The CDR3 nucleotides read TGTGCCAGAAGCTTGTCAAAGGGGGGAGACAAGCCCAATAGTTCTAGCAATCAGCCCCAGCATTTT.

This clonotype was counted at least ten times. This chain joins TRBV9 and TRBJ2-2; possibly TRBD2 for D (7 bases). V was shortened by 7 bases and J by 4 bases, with 11 bases between the two germline ends. The CDR3 spans 13 residues. Looked up from germline, CDR1 is SGDLS and CDR2 is YYNGEE. DNA of the CDR3: TGTGCCAGCGGGGGGGGCGCCACCGGGGAGCTGTTTTTT. It is translated as CASGGGATGELFF.

The chain links TRBV6-1 to TRBJ2-6; no definite D call. This CDR3 is built from 16 residues. Germline assignment: CDR1 MNHNS and CDR2 SASEGT. V lost 5 bases and J lost 0, with 11 bases in between. The CDR3 reads CASSRAESSGANVLTF. The CDR3 nucleotides are TGTGCCAGCAGTCGTGCCGAAAGCTCTGGGGCCAACGTCCTGACTTTC.

This clonotype was recorded a few times. V usage is TRBV19 and J usage is TRBJ2-4, with 8 bases identical to TRBD1. The germline CDR1 and CDR2 sequences are LNHDA and SQIVND (reference sequence). Unmatched junction bases numbered 15, after V lost 5 bases and J lost 0 bases. This CDR3 spans 19 amino acids. CDR3 sequence: CASSLRRQGPPAAKNIQYF. The CDR3, as DNA: TGTGCCAGTAGTCTCAGGAGACAGGGGCCTCCGGCAGCCAAAAACATTCAGTACTTC.

This clonotype was counted ten times or more. The chain recombines TRBV20-1 with TRBJ2-3, with D possibly being TRBD2 (5 bases). V lost 4 bases and J 4 bases, leaving 15 bases between the germline ends. This CDR3 has 14 residues. Germline loops: CDR1 DFQATT, CDR2 SNEGSKA (reference sequence). CDR3 coding DNA: TGCAGTGCTAACCCCGGTGCGGAGGCAGATACGCAGTATTTT. Translating gives CSANPGAEADTQYF.

The chain couples TRBV14 to TRBJ2-3; no clear D gene. V gave up 2 bases and J gave up 4 bases, with 16 bases separating them. In germline, CDR1 is SGHDN, CDR2 FVKESK. The CDR3 consists of 16 residues. The CDR3 spells CASSQLAALYPDTQYF. CDR3 nucleotides: TGTGCCAGCAGCCAACTGGCGGCCCTATACCCAGATACGCAGTATTTT.

The chain links TRBV27 to TRBJ2-2; 9 bases fit TRBD2. The CDR3 runs to 16 residues. CDR1 and CDR2 (germline): MNHEY, SMNVEV (reference sequence). The ends lost 5 bases at V and 0 bases at J; junction bases unmatched: 4. The DNA of the CDR3 is TGTGCCAGCAGTAAGATAGCGGGAGCGAACACCGGGGAGCTGTTTTTT. Its protein product is CASSKIAGANTGELFF.

This clonotype was observed a few times. The rearrangement links TRBV6-1 to TRBJ1-5, with 7 nucleotides matching TRBD1. Germline assignment: CDR1 MNHNS and CDR2 SASEGT. The CDR3 runs 15 residues. The V segment lost 8 bases and the J segment 0 bases; nucleotides outside the gene matches: 7. As DNA, the CDR3 is TGTGCCAGCGCGAGACAGGGACTTAGCAATCAGCCCCAGCATTTT. This encodes CASARQGLSNQPQHF.

The gene calls are TRBV29-1 and TRBJ2-7; D could derive from TRBD1 or TRBD2 (5 bases each). Trimming stripped 1 base from V and 6 bases from J, with 13 bases between. Germline CDR1 SQVTM, CDR2 ANQGSEA. The CDR3 is 13 residues long. As DNA, the CDR3 is TGCAGCGTTGAAGGGACTCGGGGCCGCGAGCAGTACTTC. Translation: CSVEGTRGREQYF.

This clonotype was counted a few times. V and J are TRBV19 and TRBJ2-1, with 11 bases that match TRBD2. Unmatched junction bases numbered 15, after V lost 10 bases and J lost 7 bases. Germline loops: CDR1 LNHDA, CDR2 SQIVND (reference sequence). The CDR3 has 16 amino acids. Here the CDR3 reads CATETSGSAGRNEQFF. The DNA of the CDR3 is TGTGCCACCGAAACTAGCGGGAGCGCAGGTCGGAATGAGCAGTTCTTC.